This passage covers 17 T cell receptor beta chains from one sample sequenced in a study of T cells in narcolepsy (dated by TCRdb to about 2018). The protocol used for the library was the immunoSEQ multiplex PCR assay. The immuneACCESS repertoire file appears here via TCRdb, limited to in-frame rearrangements. These files lack a portion of the clones; in checked studies, under half of the deficit traces to unresolved V genes, and the cause of the others is not known. The table for this sample lists about 30,000 clones; about four fifths of them were counted only once. The ten largest make up around 0.7% of the sample. Sequenced material: memory (CD45RA-) CD4+ T cells from blood. In the paper's terms, the cell subset or site label means: memory T cells sorted ex vivo from peripheral blood. These receptors all stem from a human donor in good health.

The chain joins TRBV6-1 to TRBJ2-7; D uncertain. The CDR3 loop spans 14 amino acids. Per the germline V gene, CDR1 is MNHNS and CDR2 is SASEGT. The ends were cut back, 5 bases at V and 1 base at J, with 12 bases in the middle. The CDR3 here is CASSRAGLSYEQYF. The CDR3 DNA reads as TGTGCCAGCAGTCGAGCCGGCCTTTCCTACGAGCAGTACTTC.

V gene TRBV6-1 combines with J gene TRBJ1-2; D is possibly TRBD1 (5 bases). Per the germline V gene, CDR1 is MNHNS and CDR2 is SASEGT. The CDR3 totals 12 residues. V gave up 7 bases and J gave up 7 bases, with 13 bases separating them. CDR3 amino acids: CASIHPGAGYTF. CDR3 sequence (DNA): TGTGCCAGCATCCACCCCGGGGCTGGCTACACCTTC.

This chain connects TRBV7-2 to TRBJ2-5, with 9 bases lining up with TRBD2. CDR1 is SGHTA, CDR2 FQGNSA, per germline. The CDR3 is 15 residues long. The V gene end was trimmed by 2 bases and the J gene end by 5 bases; junction bases not matched to a gene: 6. This chain's CDR3 is CASSLSAGGTETQYF. The CDR3 nucleotides read TGTGCCAGCAGCTTATCGGCGGGGGGGACGGAGACCCAGTACTTC.

The chain has TRBV2 and TRBJ1-2; 9 bases line up with TRBD1. Germline V gives CDR1 SNHLY, CDR2 FYNNEI. CDR3 length: 14 residues. The J segment lost 4 bases and the V segment lost 4 bases, leaving 4 bases of the junction unmatched. CDR3 in DNA: TGTGCCAGCAGTGCGACAGGGGGAACCTATGGCTACACCTTC. This encodes CASSATGGTYGYTF.

This chain uses TRBV7-8 with TRBJ2-7; D uncertain. Germline CDR1 reads SGHVS; CDR2 reads FQNEAQ. The CDR3 loop spans 13 amino acids. Trimming removed 4 bases at V and 1 base at J, with 8 bases between. The CDR3 region is CASSWHASYEQYV. As DNA, the CDR3 is TGTGCCAGCAGCTGGCATGCTTCCTACGAGCAGTACGTC.

V gene TRBV5-1 combines with J gene TRBJ1-3, with 8 bases matching TRBD1. Germline CDR1 SGHRS, CDR2 YFSETQ. This CDR3 has 15 residues. Trimming cost V 0 bases and J 2 bases; bases outside gene matches: 1. CDR3 nucleotides: TGCGCCAGCAGCTTGGGGACAGGGACTGGAAACACCATATATTTT. It is translated as CASSLGTGTGNTIYF. Complete variable domain (other parts from reference TRBV5-1 and TRBJ1-3): KAGVTQTPRYLIKTRGQQVTLSCSPISGHRSVSWYQQTPGQGLQFLFEYFSETQRNKGNFPGRFSGRQFSNSRSEMNVSTLELGDSALYLCASSLGTGTGNTIYFGEGSWLTVV.

This sequence joins TRBV6-5 and TRBJ2-1; D unresolved. Trimming removed 5 bases at V and 8 bases at J, with 7 bases between. Germline loops: CDR1 MNHEY, CDR2 SVGAGI. The CDR3 covers 11 residues. CDR3 sequence: CASSSAHEQFF. The CDR3 DNA follows: TGTGCCAGCAGTAGCGCCCATGAGCAGTTCTTC.

The chain links TRBV7-2 to TRBJ2-5; 10 bases are a match to TRBD2. CDR1 SGHTA and CDR2 FQGNSA come from the germline V gene. Trimming at V came to 4 bases and at J to 3 bases, leaving 11 bases not matched to a gene. The CDR3 spans 17 residues. CDR3: CASSSVSSGGSKETQYF. In DNA, the CDR3 is TGTGCCAGCAGCTCAGTCTCTAGCGGGGGCTCCAAAGAGACCCAGTACTTC. Complete variable domain (other parts from reference TRBV7-2 and TRBJ2-5): GAGVSQSPSNKVTEKGKDVELRCDPISGHTALYWYRQSLGQGLEFLIYFQGNSAPDKSGLPSDRFSAERTGGSVSTLTIQRTQQEDSAVYLCASSSVSSGGSKETQYFGPGTRLLVL.

In nucleotides, the CDR3 is TGTGCCATCAGTGAAGGAGGGGGCACTGAAGCTTTCTTT. This sequence encodes CAISEGGGTEAFF. This chain links TRBV10-3 with TRBJ1-1, with D perhaps matching TRBD1 (6 bases). The CDR3 runs to 13 residues. CDR1 is ENHRY, CDR2 SYGVKD, per germline. Trimming stripped 3 bases from V and 4 bases from J, with 9 bases between.

The CDR3, as DNA: TGTGCCAGCAGTTCTCTAGGAGGGGACACTGAAGCTTTCTTT. Translated: CASSSLGGDTEAFF. This rearrangement joins TRBV27 to TRBJ1-1; TRBD1 might be the D (5 bases). CDR3 length equals 14 residues. Per germline, CDR1 MNHEY and CDR2 SMNVEV (reference sequence). V lost 4 bases, J lost 3 bases, and 12 bases lay in between.

In its sample, this clone was seen a few times. The J gene is TRBJ1-2, the V gene TRBV6-1; possible D gene TRBD1, 6 bases. This CDR3 spans 14 amino acids. Germline V CDR1 and CDR2: MNHNS, SASEGT. Trimming removed 3 bases at V and 7 bases at J, with 15 bases between. As DNA, the CDR3 is TGTGCCAGCAGTGAGCCAGGGGCAGCTCGTGGCTACACCTTC. As protein: CASSEPGAARGYTF.

There are a few counts of this clone. The chain is built from TRBV5-6 and TRBJ1-6, with D maybe TRBD1 (5 bases). The V and J ends lost 2 bases and 7 bases respectively, with 10 bases between them. Germline V CDR1 and CDR2: SGHDT, YYEEEE. This CDR3 spans 14 amino acids. CDR3 nucleotide sequence: TGTGCCAGCAGCTTAGAAAGGGGAAATTCACCCCTCCACTTT. It is translated as CASSLERGNSPLHF. Complete variable domain (other parts from reference TRBV5-6 and TRBJ1-6): DAGVTQSPTHLIKTRGQQVTLRCSPKSGHDTVSWYQQALGQGPQFIFQYYEEEERQRGNFPDRFSGHQFPNYSSELNVNALLLGDSALYLCASSLERGNSPLHFGNGTRLTVT.

The chain links TRBV19 to TRBJ1-1, with no clear D. The V end lost 4 bases, the J end lost 2 bases, and 11 bases lay between the germline ends. This CDR3 is 14 amino acids long. In germline, CDR1 is LNHDA, CDR2 SQIVND (reference sequence). The CDR3 DNA reads TGTGCCAGTAGTACCCCTGTACACAACACTGAAGCTTTCTTT. It specifies CASSTPVHNTEAFF.

This clone was found a few times. The rearrangement links TRBV5-1 to TRBJ2-6, with a weak D call TRBD1 (5 bases). The length of the CDR3 is 15 residues. The V and J ends lost 2 bases and 0 bases respectively, with 6 bases between them. Germline V gives CDR1 SGHRS, CDR2 YFSETQ. CDR3 sequence (DNA): TGCGCCAGCAGCTTTCAGGGCTCTGGGGCCAACGTCCTGACTTTC. This codes for CASSFQGSGANVLTF.

The V call is TRBV28, the J call TRBJ1-3, with D tentatively TRBD1 (6 bases). The CDR3 loop spans 14 amino acids. Germline CDR1 MDHEN, CDR2 SYDVKM. Trimming pared 2 bases from V and 4 bases from J, leaving 9 bases between. Written as DNA, the CDR3 is TGTGCCAGCAGTTTAGCAGGGGCAGGAAACACCATATATTTT. This encodes CASSLAGAGNTIYF. The full variable domain, rest sourced from reference TRBV28 and TRBJ1-3, is DVKVTQSSRYLVKRTGEKVFLECVQDMDHENMFWYRQDPGLGLRLIYFSYDVKMKEKGDIPEGYSVSREKKERFSLILESASTNQTSMYLCASSLAGAGNTIYFGEGSWLTVV.

V is TRBV6-1 and J is TRBJ2-2, with D uncertain. CDR1 is MNHNS, CDR2 SASEGT, per germline. The CDR3 spans 13 residues. Trimming took off 7 bases at V and 3 bases at J, with 9 bases between the two ends. CDR3: CASNGVYTGELFF. CDR3 bases: TGTGCCAGCAACGGCGTTTACACCGGGGAGCTGTTTTTT.

This chain uses TRBV6-1 with TRBJ1-6; D call uncertain. Germline lookup yields CDR1 MNHNS and CDR2 SASEGT. Trimming cost V 5 bases and J 6 bases, with 5 bases left between them. The CDR3 loop spans 12 amino acids. CDR3 residues: CASSFTNSPLHF. The CDR3 nucleotides are TGTGCCAGCAGTTTCACTAATTCACCCCTCCACTTT.